The 24 T cell receptor beta chains in this list originate from one sample, sequenced in a study of T cell changes during pregnancy in multiple sclerosis. Data came from immunoSEQ multiplex PCR; TCRdb stores just in-frame clones and leaves some out. Of tens of thousands of clones in the sample, 80% to 95% are singletons; the top ten hold 5% to 6.5%. The specimen comprised CD8+ T cells from peripheral blood mononuclear cells, sampled in the third trimester of pregnancy. These TCRs come from a female donor with multiple sclerosis, enrolled in a pregnancy study.

The rearrangement uses TRBV4-3 and TRBJ1-2; no definite D call. The CDR3 sequence is 15 residues long. The V end was cut by 1 base, the J end by 4 bases, with 13 bases between. Germline V gene data show CDR1 as LGHNA and CDR2 as YSLEER. The CDR3: CASSQGLEETYGYTF. The CDR3 DNA is TGCGCCAGCAGCCAAGGGTTGGAGGAGACCTATGGCTACACCTTC.

This clone was recorded at least ten times. CDR3 coding DNA: TGTGCCAGCCATCCCGGCGGGAGTGAGACCGAGCAGTACTTC. It yields the protein CASHPGGSETEQYF. The genes are TRBV28 and TRBJ2-7, with 7 bases aligning to TRBD2. Germline CDR1 MDHEN, CDR2 SYDVKM. This CDR3 spans 14 amino acids. J was trimmed by 6 bases and V by 8 bases; bases with no gene match: 13. The variable domain in full, with the rest retrieved from reference TRBV28 and TRBJ2-7, is DVKVTQSSRYLVKRTGEKVFLECVQDMDHENMFWYRQDPGLGLRLIYFSYDVKMKEKGDIPEGYSVSREKKERFSLILESASTNQTSMYLCASHPGGSETEQYFGPGTRLTVT.

V gene TRBV18 combines with J gene TRBJ2-1, with 7 bases identical to TRBD2. Trimming removed 2 bases from V and 7 bases from J; junction bases left unmatched: 5. The length of the CDR3 is 14 residues. Germline CDR1 is KGHSH and CDR2 is LQKENI. For the CDR3, the DNA is TGTGCCAGCTCACCAGCGGGAGTTGAAAATGAGCAGTTCTTC. Amino acid sequence: CASSPAGVENEQFF.

The rearrangement uses TRBV28 and TRBJ1-1, with D unclear. V was cut by 5 bases and J by 7 bases, with 11 bases left in between. Per germline, CDR1 MDHEN and CDR2 SYDVKM. This CDR3 comprises 12 residues. The CDR3 loop reads CASSPPGSEAFF. DNA of the CDR3: TGTGCCAGCAGTCCCCCAGGTAGTGAAGCTTTCTTT.

The chain couples TRBV2 to TRBJ2-3; 9 bases are a match to TRBD2. This CDR3 comprises 16 residues. Germline trimming cut 0 bases from V and 6 bases from J; bases unmatched to any gene: 7. Germline V gives CDR1 SNHLY, CDR2 FYNNEI. The CDR3 bases are TGTGCCAGCAGTGAAGCGCTTGGTCTAGCGGGGGATACGCAGTATTTT. It is translated as CASSEALGLAGDTQYF.

V gene TRBV27 combines with J gene TRBJ2-7; 7 positions match TRBD2. The CDR3 length is 14 residues. CDR1 MNHEY and CDR2 SMNVEV come from the germline V gene (reference sequence). V was clipped by 5 bases and J by 5 bases; unmatched bases: 9. The CDR3 DNA sequence: TGTGCCAGCAGTGCGGGAGTTTTGACCCACGAGCAGTACTTC. As protein: CASSAGVLTHEQYF.

This chain links TRBV4-3 with TRBJ1-2; tentatively, D is TRBD1 (5 bases). V shed 1 base and J shed 2 bases, with 14 bases lying between them. Germline loops: CDR1 LGHNA, CDR2 YSLEER. There are 16 residues in the CDR3. DNA for the CDR3: TGCGCCAGCAGCCAAGGGAGAGAAAGGGGCAACTATGGCTACACCTTC. As protein: CASSQGRERGNYGYTF.

This chain joins TRBV7-9 and TRBJ2-1; 8 nucleotides match TRBD2. The V segment lost 0 bases and the J segment 0 bases; nucleotides outside the gene matches: 7. Germline V lookup: CDR1 SEHNR, CDR2 FQNEAQ (reference sequence). The CDR3 is 18 residues long. The CDR3 DNA sequence: TGTGCCAGCAGCTTAGCAGAACTAGCGGCTAGCTCCTACAATGAGCAGTTCTTC. Protein sequence: CASSLAELAASSYNEQFF.

The chain is built from TRBV7-9 and TRBJ2-7; 11 bases are shared with TRBD2. From germline, CDR1 is SEHNR and CDR2 FQNEAQ (reference sequence). The CDR3 consists of 15 residues. Germline trimming cut 5 bases from V and 2 bases from J; bases unmatched to any gene: 5. CDR3 protein: CASSAASGGTYEQYF. As DNA, the CDR3 is TGTGCCAGCAGCGCGGCTAGCGGGGGGACCTACGAGCAGTACTTC. Full variable domain (remainder filled in from reference TRBV7-9 and TRBJ2-7): DTGVSQNPRHKITKRGQNVTFRCDPISEHNRLYWYRQTLGQGPEFLTYFQNEAQLEKSRLLSDRFSAERPKGSFSTLEIQRTEQGDSAMYLCASSAASGGTYEQYFGPGTRLTVT.

This sequence joins TRBV7-3 and TRBJ2-1; 8 bases agree with TRBD2. V lost 5 bases, J lost 3 bases, and 6 bases stayed unmatched. The CDR3 consists of 15 residues. In germline, CDR1 is SGHTA, CDR2 FQGTGA. The CDR3 bases are TGTGCCAGCAGCCCGTTAGCGGGAAGCTACAATGAGCAGTTCTTC. Translated, it gives CASSPLAGSYNEQFF.

The genes are TRBV9 and TRBJ2-5; TRBD2 is a possible D gene (5 bases). The V gene lost 4 bases and the J gene lost 2 bases, with 12 bases spanning the gap. In germline, CDR1 is SGDLS, CDR2 YYNGEE. The CDR3 length is 14 residues. CDR3 DNA: TGTGCCAGCAGCTCTAGACGGGAACAAGAGACCCAGTACTTC. Its translation is CASSSRREQETQYF.

The genes are TRBV25-1 and TRBJ2-3, with TRBD1 matching 7 bases. Trimming at V came to 5 bases and at J to 0 bases, leaving 8 bases not matched to a gene. CDR1 is MGHDK and CDR2 is SYGVNS in the germline V gene. The CDR3 runs 16 residues. The CDR3 reads CASSPDRVSSTDTQYF. The DNA of the CDR3 is TGTGCCAGCAGTCCAGACAGGGTTTCTAGCACAGATACGCAGTATTTT.

The rearrangement links TRBV21-1 to TRBJ2-5; TRBD2, as called in the table, went unchecked against the DNA. TRBV21-1 is reported as a pseudogene. The CDR3 totals 13 residues. The CDR3 DNA reads TGTGCCAGCCCTAAGCGCGGGCAAGAGACCCAGTACTTC. Its protein product is CASPKRGQETQYF.

The chain employs TRBV7-9 and TRBJ2-7; possibly TRBD2 for D (6 bases). The CDR3 contains 15 residues. Germline CDR1 SEHNR, CDR2 FQNEAQ (reference sequence). V lost 5 bases, J lost 4 bases, and 18 bases lay in between. This chain's CDR3 is CASSPPTGVSYEQYF. The CDR3 bases are TGTGCCAGCAGCCCCCCCACGGGAGTCTCTTACGAGCAGTACTTC. The full variable domain, completed using reference TRBV7-9 and TRBJ2-7, is DTGVSQNPRHKITKRGQNVTFRCDPISEHNRLYWYRQTLGQGPEFLTYFQNEAQLEKSRLLSDRFSAERPKGSFSTLEIQRTEQGDSAMYLCASSPPTGVSYEQYFGPGTRLTVT.

The chain carries TRBV11-2 and TRBJ2-7, with 9 bases fitting TRBD1. The CDR3 runs 14 residues. The germline V gene has CDR1 SGHAT and CDR2 FQNNGV. J was trimmed by 5 bases and V by 2 bases; bases with no gene match: 4. CDR3 residues: CASSLLQGANEQYF. The CDR3 DNA reads as TGTGCCAGCAGCTTATTACAGGGGGCCAACGAGCAGTACTTC. Based on the CDR3 plus reference TRBV11-2 and TRBJ2-7, the full variable domain is EAGVAQSPRYKIIEKRQSVAFWCNPISGHATLYWYQQILGQGPKLLIQFQNNGVVDDSQLPKDRFSAERLKGVDSTLKIQPAKLEDSAVYLCASSLLQGANEQYFGPGTRLTVT.

The rearrangement links TRBV19 to TRBJ1-1; no definite D call. V lost 1 base and J lost 0, with 6 bases in between. CDR3 length: 14 amino acids. Germline CDR1 LNHDA, CDR2 SQIVND (reference sequence). CDR3 amino acids: CASSIVSLNTEAFF. For the CDR3, the DNA is TGTGCCAGTAGTATAGTTTCATTGAACACTGAAGCTTTCTTT.

The chain couples TRBV29-1 to TRBJ2-5; D unresolved. Germline V lookup: CDR1 SQVTM, CDR2 ANQGSEA. The ends were cut back, 4 bases at V and 5 bases at J, with 8 bases in the middle. This CDR3 is 11 amino acids long. CDR3 coding DNA: TGCAGCGTTGGCCCGGAGGAGACCCAGTACTTC. It translates to CSVGPEETQYF.

The J gene is TRBJ2-7, the V gene TRBV25-1; TRBD2 is a possible D gene (6 bases). In germline, CDR1 is MGHDK, CDR2 SYGVNS. The CDR3 length is 14 residues. The V gene lost 3 bases and the J gene lost 1 base, with 10 bases spanning the gap. Here the CDR3 DNA reads TGTGCCAGCAGTGATGTGGGGGGTTCCTACGAGCAGTACTTC. It specifies CASSDVGGSYEQYF.

This chain joins TRBV5-6 and TRBJ1-2; perhaps TRBD1 as D (6 bases). V was pared by 0 bases and J by 4 bases, with 16 bases between. Germline values: CDR1 SGHDT, CDR2 YYEEEE. This CDR3 region has 16 residues. CDR3 nucleotide sequence: TGTGCCAGCAGCTTGGGGGGGAGACAGGACGGCTATGGCTACACCTTC. This gives the protein CASSLGGRQDGYGYTF.

CDR3 region: CASRPSVNTEAFF. In DNA, the CDR3 is TGTGCCAGCAGACCGTCAGTGAACACTGAAGCTTTCTTT. The chain links TRBV27 to TRBJ1-1; no reliable D call. The germline V gene has CDR1 MNHEY and CDR2 SMNVEV (reference sequence). With 6 bases removed from V and 0 bases from J, the gap between germline ends came to 8 bases. The length of the CDR3 is 13 residues.

V usage is TRBV5-1 and J usage is TRBJ1-5; 8 bases are shared with TRBD1. Per germline, CDR1 SGHRS and CDR2 YFSETQ. The CDR3 covers 15 residues. J was trimmed by 7 bases and V by 0 bases; bases with no gene match: 6. The CDR3 protein is CASSLGQGARQPQHF. DNA for the CDR3: TGCGCCAGCAGCTTGGGGCAGGGGGCGAGGCAGCCCCAGCATTTT.

The chain has TRBV18 and TRBJ2-2, with D possibly matching TRBD2 (6 bases). V lost 6 bases and J lost 0, with 14 bases in between. The CDR3 is made up of 16 amino acids. Germline V CDR1 and CDR2: KGHSH, LQKENI. CDR3 bases: TGTGCCAGCTCTCCGCCTAGCGACCCGAACACCGGGGAGCTGTTTTTT. This sequence encodes CASSPPSDPNTGELFF.

V is TRBV29-1 and J is TRBJ2-3; D ambiguous. Between the trimmed V and J ends, which lost 4 bases and 8 bases, there was a span of 16 bases. Looked up from germline, CDR1 is SQVTM and CDR2 is ANQGSEA. The CDR3 runs to 13 residues. CDR3 DNA sequence: TGCAGCGTTGTTGAGCCCCCCGCCGGTACGCAGTATTTT. Encoded protein: CSVVEPPAGTQYF.

The chain recombines TRBV4-3 with TRBJ2-3, with D possibly matching TRBD2 (5 bases). This CDR3 contains 15 residues. With 0 bases removed from V and 3 bases from J, the gap between germline ends came to 10 bases. CDR1 and CDR2 from the germline V gene are LGHNA and YSLEER. The CDR3 region has the DNA TGCGCCAGCAGCCAAGATCGGGGTTTAACAGATACGCAGTATTTT. Translated: CASSQDRGLTDTQYF.